A single sample gave rise to the 31 T cell receptor beta chains below, sequenced in a study of CD8 T cells in Susac syndrome. RNA totalling about 0.5 to 1 ug underwent reverse transcription with random hexamers. Using its own MiXCR run on the immunoSEQ multiplex PCR reads, TCRdb lists one record per CDR3 protein. Of approximately 180,000 distinct CDR3 sequences in the sample, roughly 90% were seen once. Sequencing was carried out using CD4+ T cells from PBMCs. These receptor sequences come from a human donor with Susac syndrome.

The chain couples TRBV20-1 to TRBJ1-1, with a possible D match to TRBD1 (5 bases). CDR1 and CDR2 from the germline V gene are DFQATT and SNEGSKA (reference sequence). This CDR3 spans 14 amino acids. Trimming took 0 bases from V and 4 from J, leaving 12 bases between them. The CDR3 DNA reads as TGCAGTGCTAGAGATGACCCCGGGGGCACTGAAGCTTTCTTT. Amino acid sequence: CSARDDPGGTEAFF.

Here the CDR3 DNA reads TGTGCCATCGGAGGTAGCGGTTACGAGCAGTACTTC. It translates to CAIGGSGYEQYF. This rearrangement joins TRBV10-3 to TRBJ2-7, with D possibly matching TRBD2 (6 bases). V shed 8 bases and J shed 4 bases, with 12 bases lying between them. The CDR3 runs 12 residues. The germline gives CDR1 ENHRY, CDR2 SYGVKD.

The rearrangement links TRBV5-1 to TRBJ2-1; a weak D match, TRBD2 (5 bases). V lost 0 bases to trimming and J lost 5 bases, with 9 bases between them. The CDR3 runs 14 residues. Looked up from germline, CDR1 is SGHRS and CDR2 is YFSETQ. This CDR3 reads CASSLVRGNNEQFF. CDR3 DNA sequence: TGCGCCAGCAGCTTGGTCCGGGGAAACAATGAGCAGTTCTTC.

Only one count was recorded for this clonotype. The chain couples TRBV2 to TRBJ1-5; no definite D call. The CDR3 loop spans 12 amino acids. The V gene lost 4 bases and the J gene lost 0 bases, with 1 base spanning the gap. From germline, CDR1 is SNHLY and CDR2 FYNNEI. DNA for the CDR3: TGTGCCAGCAGTGGTAGCAATCAGCCCCAGCATTTT. This gives the protein CASSGSNQPQHF.

This clonotype has just one count. The J gene is TRBJ2-5, the V gene TRBV27; perhaps TRBD1 as D (6 bases). The V and J ends lost 4 bases and 1 base respectively, with 10 bases between them. The CDR3 contains 14 residues. Looked up from germline, CDR1 is MNHEY and CDR2 is SMNVEV (reference sequence). CDR3 sequence reads: CASSSRGGQETQYF. DNA for the CDR3: TGTGCCAGCAGTTCAAGAGGGGGCCAAGAGACCCAGTACTTC.

The V and J genes are TRBV20-1 and TRBJ2-5; D is unclear. V lost 0 bases, J lost 4 bases, and 12 bases lay in between. The length of the CDR3 is 14 residues. Germline CDR1 reads DFQATT; CDR2 reads SNEGSKA (reference sequence). The CDR3 DNA sequence: TGCAGTGCTAGAGATATAAGCGCATTAGAGACCCAGTACTTC. It translates to CSARDISALETQYF.

The V call is TRBV6-5, the J call TRBJ2-7, with 7 bases fitting TRBD1. This CDR3 comprises 15 residues. J lost 0 bases, V lost 2 bases, and 4 bases had no gene match. Germline V lookup: CDR1 MNHEY, CDR2 SVGAGI. For the CDR3, the DNA is TGTGCCAGCAGTTACGACAGGGAGAGCTCCTACGAGCAGTACTTC. This encodes CASSYDRESSYEQYF.

The genes are TRBV2 and TRBJ2-5; D gene ambiguous. The V gene's germline CDR1 is SNHLY and CDR2 FYNNEI. CDR3 length: 12 amino acids. V was clipped by 1 base and J by 5 bases, with 5 bases between them. The CDR3 DNA sequence: TGTGCCAGCAGTGAAGTGCCGGAGACCCAGTACTTC. This codes for CASSEVPETQYF.

The chain couples TRBV5-4 to TRBJ2-2; TRBD1 matches at 7 bases. The germline V gene has CDR1 SGHNT and CDR2 YYREEE (reference sequence). There are 13 residues in the CDR3. The V and J ends lost 2 bases and 9 bases, in that order; junction bases with no gene match: 4. The CDR3 here is CASSLPDRRELFF. The CDR3 nucleotides are TGTGCCAGCAGCTTACCGGACAGGAGGGAGCTGTTTTTT.

The V gene is TRBV6-1, the J gene TRBJ2-7, with a weak D call TRBD1 (6 bases). Deletions cut 8 bases from V and 3 bases from J, with 14 bases between. The CDR3 totals 13 residues. Germline V gene lookup returns CDR1 MNHNS and CDR2 SASEGT. The CDR3 nucleotides are TGTGCCAGCGTTGGAGGCAGGGGCTACGAGCAGTACTTC. This translates into CASVGGRGYEQYF.

This chain uses TRBV4-1 with TRBJ1-1; D possibly corresponds to TRBD1 (6 bases). The CDR3 extends over 14 amino acids. In germline, CDR1 is MGHRA, CDR2 YSYEKL. The V gene lost 8 bases and the J gene lost 0 bases, with 13 bases spanning the gap. CDR3 nucleotide sequence: TGCGCCAGCGGGGGGAGGGGGTTGAACACTGAAGCTTTCTTT. This encodes CASGGRGLNTEAFF.

This sequence joins TRBV9 and TRBJ1-1, with D possibly being TRBD1 (5 bases). Trimming shortened V by 4 bases and J by 1 base, and 8 bases separated the two germline ends. This CDR3 comprises 13 residues. The germline gives CDR1 SGDLS, CDR2 YYNGEE. This CDR3 reads CASSPGPNTEAFF. Here the CDR3 DNA reads TGTGCCAGCAGCCCGGGACCGAACACTGAAGCTTTCTTT.

This chain connects TRBV18 to TRBJ2-1; 7 bases fit TRBD2. V trimming: 1 base; J trimming: 5 bases; junction bases outside the gene matches: 8. This CDR3 spans 16 amino acids. Germline CDR1 is KGHSH and CDR2 is LQKENI. DNA for the CDR3: TGTGCCAGCTCACCACGGCGGGAGATAGGAGACAATGAGCAGTTCTTC. Translated, it gives CASSPRREIGDNEQFF.

The chain has TRBV11-2 and TRBJ2-7; tentative D call: TRBD2 (5 bases). Germline V gene sequence: CDR1 SGHAT, CDR2 FQNNGV. Trimming removed 4 bases from V and 0 bases from J, with 25 bases in between. The CDR3 has 19 residues. The CDR3 is CASSSFRVEKRRSSYEQYF. The CDR3 region has the DNA TGTGCCAGCAGCTCTTTTCGGGTAGAAAAGCGGAGAAGCTCCTACGAGCAGTACTTC.

In DNA, the CDR3 is TGCGCCAGCAGCTTGAACAACCATCAAGAGACCCAGTACTTC. Amino acids: CASSLNNHQETQYF. V gene TRBV5-1 combines with J gene TRBJ2-5; the D is unclear. The CDR3 consists of 14 residues. The germline CDR1 and CDR2 sequences are SGHRS and YFSETQ. V shed 1 base and J shed 2 bases, with 9 bases lying between them.

This sequence joins TRBV7-9 and TRBJ1-1; 7 bases line up with TRBD1. This CDR3 contains 15 residues. V gave up 5 bases and J gave up 4 bases; unmatched junction bases: 10. CDR1 SEHNR and CDR2 FQNEAQ come from the germline V gene (reference sequence). The CDR3 is CASSMMTGWSTEAFF. CDR3 in DNA: TGTGCCAGCAGCATGATGACAGGGTGGAGCACTGAAGCTTTCTTT.

A few counts support this clonotype. The V gene is TRBV9, the J gene TRBJ2-2, with 8 bases matching TRBD2. This CDR3 is built from 14 residues. Germline CDR1 SGDLS, CDR2 YYNGEE. The trim removed 4 bases at V and 1 base at J, leaving 0 bases unmatched. The chain's CDR3 is CASSLAGNTGELFF. The CDR3 region has the DNA TGTGCCAGCAGCCTAGCGGGGAACACCGGGGAGCTGTTTTTT.

The rearrangement joins TRBV25-1 to TRBJ2-7; a weak D match, TRBD2 (5 bases). Trimming shortened V by 4 bases and J by 1 base, and 14 bases separated the two germline ends. This CDR3 has 15 residues. Germline CDR1 and CDR2: MGHDK and SYGVNS. The CDR3 nucleotides read TGTGCCAGCAGTGCCGTTCGGGGAATATCCTACGAGCAGTACTTC. Its translation is CASSAVRGISYEQYF.

This chain uses TRBV5-1 with TRBJ2-1, with 15 nucleotides matching TRBD2. V dropped 4 bases and J dropped 0; count of bases not matched to a gene: 8. Germline V lookup: CDR1 SGHRS, CDR2 YFSETQ. CDR3 length: 19 amino acids. CDR3 sequence: CASSPRGLAGGSSYNEQFF. CDR3 in DNA: TGCGCCAGCAGCCCCCGGGGACTAGCGGGAGGTAGCTCCTACAATGAGCAGTTCTTC.

V usage is TRBV7-3 and J usage is TRBJ1-2; D unresolved. This CDR3 has 15 amino acids. The germline gives CDR1 SGHTA, CDR2 FQGTGA. V dropped 2 bases and J dropped 2 bases, with 12 bases sitting between them. For the CDR3, the DNA is TGTGCCAGCAGCTTATTGCCGGGGTCAAACTATGGCTACACCTTC. This sequence encodes CASSLLPGSNYGYTF.

The chain is built from TRBV30 and TRBJ1-2; TRBD1 might be the D (6 bases). The CDR3 loop spans 11 amino acids. Germline V gene data show CDR1 as GTSNPN and CDR2 as SVGIG (reference sequence). Trimming cost V 0 bases and J 7 bases, with 6 bases left between them. In nucleotides, the CDR3 is TGTGCCTGGAGTGTAGGGGGTGGCTACACCTTC. This sequence encodes CAWSVGGGYTF. Variable domain in full (rest from reference TRBV30 and TRBJ1-2): SQTIHQWPATLVQPVGSPLSLECTVEGTSNPNLYWYRQAAGRGLQLLFYSVGIGQISSEVPQNLSASRPQDRQFILSSKKLLLSDSGFYLCAWSVGGGYTFGSGTRLTVV.

The chain links TRBV15 to TRBJ2-5; TRBD1 agrees at 9 bases. With V trimmed by 3 bases and J by 7 bases, 6 bases remained unmatched. This CDR3 is built from 14 residues. Per germline, CDR1 LNHNV and CDR2 YYDKDF (reference sequence). This CDR3 is CATSSRDRAGTQYF. Here the CDR3 DNA reads TGTGCCACCAGCAGCCGGGACAGGGCGGGGACCCAGTACTTC.

The V and J genes are TRBV20-1 and TRBJ2-3; D is possibly TRBD1 or TRBD2 (6 bases each). Germline lookup yields CDR1 DFQATT and CDR2 SNEGSKA (reference sequence). V was shortened by 5 bases and J by 1 base, with 13 bases between the two germline ends. There are 14 residues in the CDR3. The CDR3 loop reads CSAQQGGGTDTQYF. The CDR3 region has the DNA TGCAGTGCTCAACAGGGAGGCGGCACAGATACGCAGTATTTT.

CDR3 amino acids: CASSFGVIDTQYF. For the CDR3, the DNA is TGTGCCAGCAGTTTTGGAGTTATTGATACGCAGTATTTT. The V gene is TRBV12-3 or TRBV12-4, the J gene TRBJ2-3; D is uncertain. The germline V and J ends were trimmed by 3 bases and 6 bases, with 10 bases remaining between them. The CDR3 runs to 13 residues.

The chain links TRBV14 to TRBJ2-6, with D unclear. Germline V gene lookup returns CDR1 SGHDN and CDR2 FVKESK. The CDR3 contains 14 residues. Trimming pared 2 bases from V and 2 bases from J, leaving 4 bases between. CDR3 region: CASSQSPGANVLTF. The DNA for the CDR3 is TGTGCCAGCAGCCAATCCCCTGGGGCCAACGTCCTGACTTTC.

The chain is built from TRBV20-1 and TRBJ2-1, with TRBD2 matching 9 bases. The CDR3 has 16 amino acids. The germline V gene encodes CDR1 DFQATT and CDR2 SNEGSKA (reference sequence). J gave up 1 base and V 4 bases, and 8 bases lay outside the gene matches. CDR3 in amino acids: CSAKVSGGLSYNEQFF. Here the CDR3 DNA reads TGCAGTGCTAAAGTTAGCGGGGGACTTTCCTACAATGAGCAGTTCTTC.

This clonotype has more than one count but fewer than ten. V usage is TRBV14 and J usage is TRBJ1-1; 7 positions match TRBD1. The junction had 8 bases not matched to a gene; V was cut back by 6 bases and J by 1 base. Per germline, CDR1 SGHDN and CDR2 FVKESK. There are 15 residues in the CDR3. The CDR3 spells CASSRPGTANTEAFF. The CDR3 DNA follows: TGTGCCAGCAGTCGTCCCGGGACAGCGAACACTGAAGCTTTCTTT.

V gene TRBV7-6 combines with J gene TRBJ2-5; 7 bases fit TRBD2. Losses at the gene ends were 4 bases for V and 4 bases for J; bases not matched to a gene: 12. The CDR3 consists of 16 residues. CDR1 is SGHVS and CDR2 is FNYEAQ in the germline V gene. The CDR3: CASSSLSAGAVETQYF. CDR3 DNA sequence: TGTGCCAGCAGCTCCCTTTCGGCGGGAGCGGTAGAGACCCAGTACTTC.

CDR3 DNA sequence: TGTGCCAGAGGGACTAGCGGGGAAGAGACCCAGTACTTC. Protein product: CARGTSGEETQYF. The chain carries TRBV2 and TRBJ2-5; 13 bases line up with TRBD2. Germline V gives CDR1 SNHLY, CDR2 FYNNEI. The CDR3 covers 13 residues. Trimming took 9 bases from V and 3 from J; bases not matched to a gene: 1.

The chain is built from TRBV7-9 and TRBJ1-1, with D uncertain. CDR3 length: 13 amino acids. V lost 5 bases to trimming and J lost 8 bases, with 15 bases between them. The V gene's germline CDR1 is SEHNR and CDR2 FQNEAQ (reference sequence). The CDR3 DNA follows: TGTGCCAGCAGCGCAGACGGGGATATAGAAGCTTTCTTT. Its protein product is CASSADGDIEAFF. The full variable domain, its missing parts supplied by reference TRBV7-9 and TRBJ1-1, is DTGVSQNPRHKITKRGQNVTFRCDPISEHNRLYWYRQTLGQGPEFLTYFQNEAQLEKSRLLSDRFSAERPKGSFSTLEIQRTEQGDSAMYLCASSADGDIEAFFGQGTRLTVV.

The chain joins TRBV14 to TRBJ2-5; D ambiguous. The CDR3 has 14 residues. With 4 bases removed from V and 5 bases from J, the gap between germline ends came to 14 bases. The V gene's germline CDR1 is SGHDN and CDR2 FVKESK. CDR3 nucleotide sequence: TGTGCCAGCAGCCGGAAGTGGGGTTGGGAGACCCAGTACTTC. Residues: CASSRKWGWETQYF.